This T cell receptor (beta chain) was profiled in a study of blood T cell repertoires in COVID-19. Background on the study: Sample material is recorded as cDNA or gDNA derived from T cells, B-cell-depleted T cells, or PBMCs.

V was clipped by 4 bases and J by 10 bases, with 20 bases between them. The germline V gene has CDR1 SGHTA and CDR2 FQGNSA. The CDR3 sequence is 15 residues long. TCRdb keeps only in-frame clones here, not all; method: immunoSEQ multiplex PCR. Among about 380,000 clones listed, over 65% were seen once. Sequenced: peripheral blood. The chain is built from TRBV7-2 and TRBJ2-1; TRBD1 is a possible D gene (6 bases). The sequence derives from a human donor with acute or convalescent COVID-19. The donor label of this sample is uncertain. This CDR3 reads CASSSNRATNLEQFF. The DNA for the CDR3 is TGTGCCAGCAGCTCGAACAGGGCGACGAATCTCGAGCAGTTCTTC.